This entry concerns a single TCR beta chain. Antigen unknown. Amplification targeted the TCR beta CDR3 regions, with RNA transcripts as the source material. First-round RT-PCR used HTBI primers; second-round multiplex PCR followed. Each CDR3 protein is one row after TCRdb ran MiXCR on the multiplex PCR reads. This table has over a million distinct CDR3 sequences, about 38% appearing once. The sample comes from a study of Graves' ophthalmopathy and Graves' hyperthyroidism. Study-wide points: Using a 13-signature model, the authors split ophthalmopathy from stable hyperthyroidism, with around 85% sensitivity and 81.08% specificity. Also, most clonotypes expanded in the thyroid above 0.001 frequency appeared in blood.

The CDR3 has 13 amino acids. V shed 6 bases and J shed 4 bases, with 15 bases lying between them. The germline CDR1 and CDR2 sequences are SQVTM and ANQGSEA. The sequenced sample consisted of peripheral blood or thyroid tissue (not recorded which). V is TRBV29-1 and J is TRBJ1-2; D gene uncertain. The sequence was collected from an adult man with Graves' hyperthyroidism. The CDR3: CSVGSGLVYGYTF. The CDR3 DNA reads as TGCAGCGTAGGTTCAGGTTTGGTCTATGGCTACACCTTC.